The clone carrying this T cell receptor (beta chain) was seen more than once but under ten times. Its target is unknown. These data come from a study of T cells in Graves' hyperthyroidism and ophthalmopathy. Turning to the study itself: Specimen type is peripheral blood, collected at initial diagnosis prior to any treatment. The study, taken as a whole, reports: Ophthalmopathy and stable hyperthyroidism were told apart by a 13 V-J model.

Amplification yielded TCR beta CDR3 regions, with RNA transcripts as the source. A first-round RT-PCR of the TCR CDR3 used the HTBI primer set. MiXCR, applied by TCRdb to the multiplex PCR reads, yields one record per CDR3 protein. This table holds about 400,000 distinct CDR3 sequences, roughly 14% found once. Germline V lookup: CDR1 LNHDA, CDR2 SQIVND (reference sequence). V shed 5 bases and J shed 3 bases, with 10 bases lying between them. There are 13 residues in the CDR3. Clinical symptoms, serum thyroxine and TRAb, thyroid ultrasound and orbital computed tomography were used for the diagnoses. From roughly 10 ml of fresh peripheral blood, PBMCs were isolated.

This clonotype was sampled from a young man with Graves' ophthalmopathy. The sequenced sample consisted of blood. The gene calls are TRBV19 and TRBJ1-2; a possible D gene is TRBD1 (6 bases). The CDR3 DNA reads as TGTGCCAGTAGTCGGGGGACATACTATGGCTACACCTTC. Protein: CASSRGTYYGYTF.